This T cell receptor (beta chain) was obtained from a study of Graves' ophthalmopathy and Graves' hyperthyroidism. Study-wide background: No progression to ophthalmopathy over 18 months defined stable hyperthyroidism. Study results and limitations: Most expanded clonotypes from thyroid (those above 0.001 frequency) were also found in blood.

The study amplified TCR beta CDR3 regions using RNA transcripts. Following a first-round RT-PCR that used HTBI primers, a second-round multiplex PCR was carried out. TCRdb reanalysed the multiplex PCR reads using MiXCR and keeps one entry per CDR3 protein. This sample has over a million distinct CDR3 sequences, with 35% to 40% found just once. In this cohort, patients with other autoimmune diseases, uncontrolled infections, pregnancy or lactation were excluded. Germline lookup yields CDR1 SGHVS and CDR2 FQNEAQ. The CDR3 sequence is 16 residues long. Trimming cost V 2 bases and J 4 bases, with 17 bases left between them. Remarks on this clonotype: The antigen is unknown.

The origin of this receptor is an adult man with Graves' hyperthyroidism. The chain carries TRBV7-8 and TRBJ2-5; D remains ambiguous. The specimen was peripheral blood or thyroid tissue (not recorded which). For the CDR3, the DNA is TGTGCCAGCAGCTTAAGGAACGGTCAAGCCGGAGAGACCCAGTACTTC. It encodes CASSLRNGQAGETQYF.